The 27 T cell receptor beta chains given below trace back to one sample, sequenced in a study of graft-versus-host responses after intestinal transplantation. These TCRs are of unknown antigen specificity. TCRdb's table, derived via immunoSEQ multiplex PCR, lists solely in-frame clones and lacks some. Of 96,000 or so clones listed, more than 85% were seen once; the top ten hold around 0.17%. The material was unstimulated CD4+ T cells sorted from spleen or lymph node cells, obtained before intestinal transplant. All receptors derive from a human donor who received an intestinal transplant.

This sequence joins TRBV7-9 and TRBJ1-2; the D is unclear. Per germline, CDR1 SEHNR and CDR2 FQNEAQ (reference sequence). The CDR3 is 15 residues long. The V and J ends lost 5 bases and 6 bases respectively, with 19 bases between them. CDR3 nucleotide sequence: TGTGCCAGCAGCGGAATAAGTTATCCGAGGGATGGCTACACCTTC. Amino acid sequence: CASSGISYPRDGYTF.

This chain links TRBV5-1 with TRBJ2-3, with 10 bases fitting TRBD1. Germline V gene lookup returns CDR1 SGHRS and CDR2 YFSETQ. The CDR3 runs 15 residues. The V and J ends lost 4 bases and 5 bases, in that order; junction bases with no gene match: 7. In nucleotides, the CDR3 is TGCGCCAGCAGCCCCGACAGGGGGCCTGGAGATACGCAGTATTTT. Protein product: CASSPDRGPGDTQYF.

This clone was detected once. The chain has TRBV4-1 and TRBJ2-1; D is uncertain. Germline loops: CDR1 MGHRA, CDR2 YSYEKL. The length of the CDR3 is 15 residues. V gave up 4 bases and J gave up 6 bases, with 16 bases separating them. DNA for the CDR3: TGCGCCAGCAGCCTAGATCCCACCCTATTCAATGAGCAGTTCTTC. It is translated as CASSLDPTLFNEQFF.

A note on this clone: The sample contains more than one DNA sequence encoding this CDR3. CDR3 DNA sequence: TGCGCCAGCAGCGGAGACAGGGGGTTCACAGATACGCAGTATTTT. Translation gives CASSGDRGFTDTQYF. The rearrangement uses TRBV5-1 and TRBJ2-3, with TRBD1 matching 9 bases. The ends lost 4 bases at V and 2 bases at J; junction bases unmatched: 5. In germline, CDR1 is SGHRS, CDR2 YFSETQ. This CDR3 region has 15 residues.

The chain links TRBV27 to TRBJ1-4; TRBD1 might be the D (6 bases). Trimming took off 6 bases at V and 6 bases at J, with 17 bases between the two ends. The CDR3 extends over 15 amino acids. Per the germline V gene, CDR1 is MNHEY and CDR2 is SMNVEV (reference sequence). CDR3 protein: CASRKHRAGDEKLFF. CDR3 nucleotides: TGTGCCAGCAGAAAGCACAGGGCCGGGGATGAAAAACTGTTTTTT.

This chain joins TRBV6-6 and TRBJ1-5, with unresolved D. CDR3 size: 14 residues. Trimming took 7 bases from V and 0 from J, leaving 10 bases between them. Germline CDR1 reads MNHNY; CDR2 reads SVGAGI (reference sequence). The CDR3, as DNA: TGTGCCAGCATAAACAGTTATAGCAATCAGCCCCAGCATTTT. Protein product: CASINSYSNQPQHF.

A single count supports this clone. CDR3 protein: CASMFGWDTEAFF. In DNA, the CDR3 is TGTGCCAGCATGTTCGGGTGGGACACTGAAGCTTTCTTT. The chain combines TRBV6-1 with TRBJ1-1; D gene ambiguous. Germline assignment: CDR1 MNHNS and CDR2 SASEGT. The CDR3 covers 13 residues. Trimming stripped 7 bases from V and 3 bases from J, with 12 bases between.

This chain joins TRBV15 and TRBJ2-7; 11 bases align to TRBD2. The trim removed 0 bases at V and 0 bases at J, leaving 10 bases unmatched. Germline-derived CDR1 and CDR2 are LNHNV and YYDKDF (reference sequence). The CDR3 totals 19 residues. The DNA of the CDR3 is TGTGCCACCAGCAGAGATCTTATGGTAGCGGGAGGGTCCTCCTACGAGCAGTACTTC. Amino acids: CATSRDLMVAGGSSYEQYF.

This clone was observed a single time. The CDR3 sequence is CASSQDPAGAYNEQFF. In nucleotides, the CDR3 is TGTGCCAGCAGCCAAGATCCAGCGGGCGCCTACAATGAGCAGTTCTTC. The V gene is TRBV4-2, the J gene TRBJ2-1, with D possibly TRBD2 on 6 matching bases. Germline values: CDR1 LGHNA, CDR2 YNFKEQ. Trimming took off 0 bases at V and 2 bases at J, with 11 bases between the two ends. CDR3 length: 16 amino acids.

This sequence joins TRBV7-3 and TRBJ1-5; a possible D gene is TRBD1 (5 bases). The CDR3 loop spans 13 amino acids. The germline CDR1 and CDR2 sequences are SGHTA and FQGTGA. V was pared by 0 bases and J by 6 bases, with 6 bases between. The CDR3 sequence: CASSLTGGQPQHF. The DNA of the CDR3 is TGTGCCAGCAGCTTAACGGGGGGTCAGCCCCAGCATTTT.

V usage is TRBV4-3 and J usage is TRBJ1-2; a possible D gene is TRBD1 (5 bases). Trimming removed 0 bases from V and 2 bases from J, with 7 bases in between. The CDR3 has 14 residues. The germline V gene has CDR1 LGHNA and CDR2 YSLEER. The CDR3 DNA follows: TGCGCCAGCAGCCAAGATCGGACAAACTATGGCTACACCTTC. Its translation: CASSQDRTNYGYTF.

In its sample, this clone was seen once. The chain carries TRBV10-3 and TRBJ2-3, with D maybe TRBD1 (6 bases). Trimming took 5 bases from V and 5 from J, leaving 14 bases between them. There are 14 residues in the CDR3. Germline assignment: CDR1 ENHRY and CDR2 SYGVKD. The CDR3 region has the DNA TGTGCCATCAGTAAAGGTGGGGGCGGAGATACGCAGTATTTT. It is translated as CAISKGGGGDTQYF.

The chain employs TRBV28 and TRBJ1-4; perhaps TRBD1 as D (5 bases). Germline lookup yields CDR1 MDHEN and CDR2 SYDVKM. V was trimmed by 6 bases and J by 4 bases, leaving 21 bases between them. The CDR3 contains 17 residues. The CDR3 loop is CASSPKLMGLINEKLFF. CDR3 DNA sequence: TGTGCCAGCAGCCCGAAACTAATGGGACTTATTAATGAAAAACTGTTTTTT.

The rearrangement uses TRBV7-2 and TRBJ2-1; 9 bases agree with TRBD2. The CDR3 is made up of 14 amino acids. The V and J ends lost 2 bases and 15 bases, in that order; junction bases with no gene match: 11. Germline V lookup: CDR1 SGHTA, CDR2 FQGNSA. The CDR3 is CASSLLPSGVGWFF. The CDR3 bases are TGTGCCAGCAGCTTACTGCCTAGCGGGGTGGGGTGGTTCTTC.

The chain combines TRBV7-6 with TRBJ1-6, with 9 bases lining up with TRBD1. The germline CDR1 and CDR2 sequences are SGHVS and FNYEAQ. Losses at the gene ends were 3 bases for V and 8 bases for J; bases not matched to a gene: 2. CDR3 size: 14 residues. The CDR3 sequence: CASSLGQGDSPLHF. CDR3 coding DNA: TGTGCCAGCAGCTTGGGACAGGGCGATTCACCCCTCCACTTT.

V gene TRBV30 combines with J gene TRBJ1-5; no clear D gene. Germline V CDR1 and CDR2: GTSNPN, SVGIG (reference sequence). V lost 0 bases, J lost 1 base, and 10 bases lay in between. CDR3 length: 15 residues. CDR3 sequence (DNA): TGTGCCTGGAGTGTAAGATACGGGAGCAATCAGCCCCAGCATTTT. It translates to CAWSVRYGSNQPQHF.

This chain connects TRBV19 to TRBJ2-1; 7 positions agree with TRBD2. V lost 6 bases to trimming and J lost 7 bases; unmatched junction nucleotides: 18. This CDR3 region has 17 residues. From germline, CDR1 is LNHDA and CDR2 SQIVND (reference sequence). The CDR3 nucleotides are TGTGCCAGTAGCCTCCCGGGAGGAGCATCGAATATTAATGAGCAGTTCTTC. Translation gives CASSLPGGASNINEQFF.

The chain has TRBV14 and TRBJ1-1; D is ambiguous. Germline V gene data show CDR1 as SGHDN and CDR2 as FVKESK. V lost 1 base and J lost 5, with 11 bases in between. The CDR3 length is 14 residues. The CDR3 DNA reads as TGTGCCAGCAGCCAAGGGAGGAGGAAAACTGAAGCTTTCTTT. Translation gives CASSQGRRKTEAFF.

The rearrangement joins TRBV7-8 to TRBJ1-3; unclear D gene. Germline loops: CDR1 SGHVS, CDR2 FQNEAQ. This CDR3 has 16 amino acids. Trimming shortened V by 4 bases and J by 0 bases, and 13 bases separated the two germline ends. The CDR3: CASSSTEFGSGNTIYF. The CDR3 nucleotides are TGTGCCAGCAGCTCTACTGAGTTCGGCTCTGGAAACACCATATATTTT.

The V call is TRBV7-9, the J call TRBJ2-5, with a weak D call TRBD2 (5 bases). Gene TRBJ2-7 matches the end of the DNA better, so the J call may be wrong. The germline V gene encodes CDR1 SEHNR and CDR2 FQNEAQ (reference sequence). CDR3 length: 16 amino acids. CDR3 bases: TGTGCCAGCAGCTTAGGAGACCGTCTCGGGGTGGGCGAGCAGTACTTC. Residues: CASSLGDRLGVGEQYF.

The J gene is TRBJ1-2, the V gene TRBV6-5; D is ambiguous. Germline V lookup: CDR1 MNHEY, CDR2 SVGAGI. The CDR3 spans 15 residues. The V gene lost 5 bases and the J gene lost 1 base, with 14 bases spanning the gap. CDR3 region: CASSPNSPLNYGYTF. Here the CDR3 DNA reads TGTGCCAGCAGTCCTAACAGTCCCCTTAACTATGGCTACACCTTC.

The chain carries TRBV5-1 and TRBJ2-5; a possible D gene is TRBD2 (5 bases). The CDR3 totals 13 residues. Germline V gives CDR1 SGHRS, CDR2 YFSETQ. V gave up 6 bases and J gave up 2 bases, with 11 bases separating them. CDR3 amino acids: CASKFGGQETQYF. DNA of the CDR3: TGCGCCAGCAAGTTTGGCGGGCAAGAGACCCAGTACTTC.

The rearrangement links TRBV4-3 to TRBJ2-1; 7 nucleotides align to TRBD2. Germline V CDR1 and CDR2: LGHNA, YSLEER. The CDR3 is 16 amino acids. The V and J ends lost 0 bases and 2 bases, in that order; junction bases with no gene match: 4. CDR3 sequence reads: CASSQDRGTTYNEQFF. The CDR3 DNA reads as TGCGCCAGCAGCCAAGATCGGGGGACTACCTACAATGAGCAGTTCTTC.

This clone was seen once. The chain employs TRBV10-3 and TRBJ2-3; 11 bases are shared with TRBD2. Germline loops: CDR1 ENHRY, CDR2 SYGVKD. The CDR3 runs 15 residues. V lost 5 bases and J lost 4; bases outside the gene matches: 5. The CDR3 region is CAISFGTSGPDTQYF. CDR3 nucleotide sequence: TGTGCCATCAGTTTCGGGACTAGCGGACCAGATACGCAGTATTTT.

This sequence joins TRBV2 and TRBJ2-1, with 10 bases aligning to TRBD1. The V gene's germline CDR1 is SNHLY and CDR2 FYNNEI. With 2 bases clipped from V and 5 bases from J, the junction kept 6 bases outside the gene matches. This CDR3 has 16 residues. CDR3 coding DNA: TGTGCCAGCAGTGAAAACGGACAGGGGGGAAACAATGAGCAGTTCTTC. Translated: CASSENGQGGNNEQFF.

The V call is TRBV5-1, the J call TRBJ2-2; possible D gene TRBD1, 5 bases. The CDR3 runs 16 residues. Germline-derived CDR1 and CDR2 are SGHRS and YFSETQ. Trimming pared 2 bases from V and 0 bases from J, leaving 11 bases between. The CDR3 region has the DNA TGCGCCAGCAGCTTACAGGTTTCCTCGAACACCGGGGAGCTGTTTTTT. This encodes CASSLQVSSNTGELFF.

This rearrangement joins TRBV30 to TRBJ2-5; 7 bases line up with TRBD1. With the DNA end fitting TRBJ2-7 better, the J assignment may be wrong. This CDR3 is 13 amino acids long. The germline V gene encodes CDR1 GTSNPN and CDR2 SVGIG (reference sequence). The CDR3 sequence: CAWSVRQGYEQYF. CDR3 bases: TGTGCCTGGAGTGTACGACAGGGCTACGAGCAGTACTTC.